This T cell receptor beta chain was retrieved from a study of blood T cell repertoires in COVID-19. Study as a whole: The United States, Italy and Spain provided the acute and convalescent COVID-19 samples.

TCRdb's copy holds only in-frame clones and misses some; the assay was immunoSEQ multiplex PCR. The repertoire includes about 84,000 clones, 65% to 90% of them detected once, and more than 1% sits in the top ten. The sample was peripheral blood. The TCR originated in a man of 80 years or more with active or convalescent COVID-19.

CDR3 loop: CATRQGQGFHEQYF. The CDR3 nucleotides read TGTGCCACCAGGCAAGGACAGGGCTTCCACGAGCAGTACTTC. The chain combines TRBV15 with TRBJ2-7; 8 bases fit TRBD1. CDR1 LNHNV and CDR2 YYDKDF come from the germline V gene (reference sequence). This CDR3 has 14 residues. The junction had 9 bases not matched to a gene; V was cut back by 6 bases and J by 5 bases. Full variable domain (outside the CDR3, taken from reference TRBV15 and TRBJ2-7): DAMVIQNPRYQVTQFGKPVTLSCSQTLNHNVMYWYQQKSSQAPKLLFHYYDKDFNNEADTPDNFQSRRPNTSFCFLDIRSPGLGDTAMYLCATRQGQGFHEQYFGPGTRLTVT.